This record covers a single T cell receptor beta chain. Antigen: not known. This record belongs to a study of cytomegalovirus exposure and HLA in healthy donors. This CDR3 comprises 15 residues. V lost 6 bases, J lost 0 bases, and 4 bases stayed unmatched. In germline, CDR1 is SEHNR, CDR2 FQNEAQ (reference sequence). Study results and limitations: A later analysis linked a missense DCLRE1C variant to TCR beta V- and J-gene trimming. Prediction of most subjects' HLA-A and HLA-B alleles by TCR beta sequences was reportedly accurate. A later analysis revealed that TCR association rates differed between HLA loci, peaking at DRB1 and bottoming out at HLA-C.

Primers included in the PCR were 60 Vbeta and 13 Jbeta primers. Clones were sequenced by immunoSEQ multiplex PCR, and TCRdb holds only the in-frame ones, with some missing. Found here are 150,000 to 200,000 clones, approximately 78% of them singletons; the top ten hold 1.7%. The specimen sequenced was PBMCs. This TCR derives from a woman in her late teens or twenties in good health and CMV-seronegative. The chain recombines TRBV7-9 with TRBJ2-3, with 9 bases identical to TRBD1. The CDR3 spells CASSFTGGSTDTQYF. The CDR3 DNA reads as TGTGCCAGCAGTTTCACAGGGGGCAGCACAGATACGCAGTATTTT.